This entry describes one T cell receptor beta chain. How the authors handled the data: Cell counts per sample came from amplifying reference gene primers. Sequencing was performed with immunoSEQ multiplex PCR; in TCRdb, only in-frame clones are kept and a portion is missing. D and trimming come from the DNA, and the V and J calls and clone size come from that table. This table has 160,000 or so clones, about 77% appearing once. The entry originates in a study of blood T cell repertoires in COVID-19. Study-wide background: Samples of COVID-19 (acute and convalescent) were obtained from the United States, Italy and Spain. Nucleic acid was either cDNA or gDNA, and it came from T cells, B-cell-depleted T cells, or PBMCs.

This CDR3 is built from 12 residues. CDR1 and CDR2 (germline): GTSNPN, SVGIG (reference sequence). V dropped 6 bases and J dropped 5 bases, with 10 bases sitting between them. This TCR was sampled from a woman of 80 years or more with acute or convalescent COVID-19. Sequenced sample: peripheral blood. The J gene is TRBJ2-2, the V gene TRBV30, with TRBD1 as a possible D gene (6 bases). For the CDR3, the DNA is TGTGCCTGTAGGGGGTATACCGGGGAGCTGTTTTTT. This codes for CACRGYTGELFF. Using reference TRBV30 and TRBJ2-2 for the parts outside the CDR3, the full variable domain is SQTIHQWPATLVQPVGSPLSLECTVEGTSNPNLYWYRQAAGRGLQLLFYSVGIGQISSEVPQNLSASRPQDRQFILSSKKLLLSDSGFYLCACRGYTGELFFGEGSRLTVL.